This record concerns one T cell receptor beta chain sequence. The antigen remains unidentified. The sample originates from a study of cytomegalovirus exposure and HLA in healthy donors. Study results and limitations: Researchers reported that a few CMV-associated chains were confirmed in vitro as CMV antigen-specific. V- and J-gene trimming of TCR beta was linked (in a later analysis) to a missense DCLRE1C variant.

Amplification used 60 Vbeta primers and 13 Jbeta primers. Data came from immunoSEQ multiplex PCR; TCRdb stores just in-frame clones and leaves some out. The sample lists some 140,000 clones; over 60% were seen once. V gave up 5 bases and J gave up 2 bases; unmatched junction bases: 3. Germline CDR1 and CDR2: SGHDN and FVKESK. The CDR3 covers 15 residues. The specimen was PBMCs. The rearrangement uses TRBV14 and TRBJ2-1; TRBD2 agrees at 10 bases. This clonotype was obtained from a male donor in good health and CMV-seropositive. CDR3: CASSYLAGAYNEQFF. The CDR3, as DNA: TGTGCCAGCAGCTATCTAGCGGGGGCCTACAATGAGCAGTTCTTC.